The 15 T cell receptor beta chains below come from one sample, sequenced in a study of spatial heterogeneity in lung cancer. Documented time point: sample taken at primary tumor resection. Sequencing covered unsorted whole RNA taken from tumor, nontumor lung or frozen PBMC. In TCRdb, the 5' RACE reads were re-called with MiXCR into one record per CDR3 protein. The repertoire includes more than 85,000 distinct CDR3 sequences, about 9.4% of them detected once, and roughly 7.2% sits in the top ten. The sequences come from PBMCs, collected at surgery. These receptor sequences come from a male donor with early-stage non-small cell lung cancer.

The genes are TRBV5-1 and TRBJ2-1, with TRBD2 matching 10 bases. Trimming took 3 bases from V and 3 from J; bases not matched to a gene: 3. This CDR3 has 15 amino acids. Germline CDR1 is SGHRS and CDR2 is YFSETQ. CDR3 sequence (DNA): TGCGCCAGCAGCTCTCTAGCGGGGGACTACAATGAGCAGTTCTTC. Amino acids: CASSSLAGDYNEQFF.

V and J are TRBV12-3 or TRBV12-4 and TRBJ1-1; D is unresolved. This CDR3 spans 14 amino acids. V was cut by 7 bases and J by 3 bases, with 15 bases left in between. The CDR3 spells CASTPVKGYTEAFF. For the CDR3, the DNA is TGTGCCAGCACCCCTGTGAAGGGTTACACTGAAGCTTTCTTT.

This clonotype was recorded at least ten times. J is TRBJ2-7 and V is TRBV28; 9 bases match TRBD1. There are 14 residues in the CDR3. Germline CDR1 is MDHEN and CDR2 is SYDVKM. V was clipped by 7 bases and J by 5 bases; unmatched bases: 9. The CDR3 DNA follows: TGTGCCAGCAAATTCCGGGACAGGGTTCACGAGCAGTACTTC. Protein: CASKFRDRVHEQYF.

This clonotype was counted only a few times. A much larger clone sits a single nucleotide away, making a read error possible. V gene TRBV11-2 combines with J gene TRBJ2-2; D gene uncertain. CDR1 is SGHAT and CDR2 is FQNNGV in the germline V gene. This CDR3 has 18 amino acids. This CDR3 is CAGSLPAGVPANTGELFF. CDR3 nucleotides: TGTGCCGGCAGCCTCCCCGCTGGGGTTCCCGCGAACACCGGGGAGCTGTTTTTT.

Only a few counts were recorded for this clonotype. V and J are TRBV2 and TRBJ2-4, with TRBD1 matching 10 bases. V lost 3 bases, J lost 7 bases, and 6 bases stayed unmatched. Germline assignment: CDR1 SNHLY and CDR2 FYNNEI. The CDR3 covers 15 residues. CDR3 residues: CASSDLTGGANIQYF. The CDR3 coding sequence is TGTGCCAGCAGTGACCTGACAGGGGGCGCGAACATTCAGTACTTC.

At least ten counts were recorded for this clonotype. The DNA of the CDR3 is TGCAGCGTTGACGCGACAGGGGGCGCGAACTATGGCTACACCTTC. Translated: CSVDATGGANYGYTF. V is TRBV29-1 and J is TRBJ1-2; 10 bases map to TRBD1. With 3 bases clipped from V and 2 bases from J, the junction kept 6 bases outside the gene matches. Per the germline V gene, CDR1 is SQVTM and CDR2 is ANQGSEA. This CDR3 is 15 amino acids long.

This clonotype was found a few times. This rearrangement joins TRBV19 to TRBJ2-7; D may match TRBD1 or TRBD2 (7 bases each). The CDR3 totals 17 residues. Germline V gene sequence: CDR1 LNHDA, CDR2 SQIVND (reference sequence). V was trimmed by 5 bases and J by 0 bases, leaving 20 bases between them. The DNA of the CDR3 is TGTGCCAGTAGTGGGATAGGGAGGGGGCTGGCCTCCTACGAGCAGTACTTC. Its protein is CASSGIGRGLASYEQYF.

V and J are TRBV6-1 and TRBJ2-5; 10 bases agree with TRBD2. This CDR3 region has 18 residues. V lost 3 bases and J lost 5; bases outside the gene matches: 15. Germline V gene lookup returns CDR1 MNHNS and CDR2 SASEGT. For the CDR3, the DNA is TGTGCCAGCAGTGACCCACTAGCGGGAAGATCCACGGGGGAGACCCAGTACTTC. This sequence encodes CASSDPLAGRSTGETQYF.

This clonotype has just a few counts. The chain combines TRBV11-3 with TRBJ2-1; 8 bases match TRBD1. The CDR3 consists of 14 residues. In germline, CDR1 is SGHNT, CDR2 YENEEA. Trimming took 8 bases from V and 2 from J; bases not matched to a gene: 5. CDR3 nucleotide sequence: TGTGCCAGCGCGGGACAGGCGACCTACAATGAGCAGTTCTTC. Protein: CASAGQATYNEQFF.

This clonotype showed up many times. The chain joins TRBV29-1 to TRBJ2-3; D not resolved. The CDR3 is 11 residues long. Germline-derived CDR1 and CDR2 are SQVTM and ANQGSEA. CDR3 loop: CTPDSTDTQYF. Written as DNA, the CDR3 is TGCACCCCAGACAGCACAGATACGCAGTATTTT.

This clonotype has just a few counts. The chain uses TRBV5-1 and TRBJ1-5, with no clear D. This CDR3 contains 12 residues. Trimming pared 0 bases from V and 7 bases from J, leaving 5 bases between. The V gene's germline CDR1 is SGHRS and CDR2 YFSETQ. CDR3 coding DNA: TGCGCCAGCAGCTTGGAAGGCCAGCCCCAGCATTTT. Translating gives CASSLEGQPQHF.

This clonotype occurred many times. CDR3 DNA sequence: TGTGCCAGCAGCTTGGAAACAGGGGCAGAGACCCAGTACTTC. As protein: CASSLETGAETQYF. The V gene is TRBV5-6, the J gene TRBJ2-5; 7 positions match TRBD1. This CDR3 is 14 amino acids long. J gave up 4 bases and V 0 bases, and 3 bases lay outside the gene matches. CDR1 SGHDT and CDR2 YYEEEE come from the germline V gene. The full variable domain, its missing parts supplied by reference TRBV5-6 and TRBJ2-5, is DAGVTQSPTHLIKTRGQQVTLRCSPKSGHDTVSWYQQALGQGPQFIFQYYEEEERQRGNFPDRFSGHQFPNYSSELNVNALLLGDSALYLCASSLETGAETQYFGPGTRLLVL.

V is TRBV5-6 and J is TRBJ1-2; no reliable D call. The CDR3 covers 12 residues. The V and J ends lost 0 bases and 4 bases respectively, with 4 bases between them. Germline V CDR1 and CDR2: SGHDT, YYEEEE. The CDR3 protein is CASSLGLYGYTF. CDR3 coding DNA: TGTGCCAGCAGCTTGGGTCTCTATGGCTACACCTTC. Together with reference TRBV5-6 and TRBJ1-2, the CDR3 gives the full variable domain: DAGVTQSPTHLIKTRGQQVTLRCSPKSGHDTVSWYQQALGQGPQFIFQYYEEEERQRGNFPDRFSGHQFPNYSSELNVNALLLGDSALYLCASSLGLYGYTFGSGTRLTVV.

This clonotype was counted ten times or more. The chain joins TRBV28 to TRBJ2-7; 10 nucleotides align to TRBD1. CDR3 length: 15 amino acids. V trimming: 4 bases; J trimming: 3 bases; junction bases outside the gene matches: 6. Germline CDR1 and CDR2: MDHEN and SYDVKM. Here the CDR3 DNA reads TGTGCCAGCAGTTCGGACAGGGGGTATGACTACGAGCAGTACTTC. This codes for CASSSDRGYDYEQYF.

This clonotype was detected only a few times. The rearrangement uses TRBV10-3 and TRBJ2-1; D possibly corresponds to TRBD1 (6 bases). Trimming pared 2 bases from V and 7 bases from J, leaving 6 bases between. Germline V gene lookup returns CDR1 ENHRY and CDR2 SYGVKD. This CDR3 region has 12 residues. The CDR3 DNA is TGTGCCATCAGTGAGACAGGGAATGAGCAGTTCTTC. Translating it yields CAISETGNEQFF.